These 2 T cell receptor beta chains share one sample of origin, sequenced in a study of blood T cells in healthy people across ages. With a J-beta primer mix and a sample-barcoded 5' primer, a second PCR ran 7 to 11 cycles. TCRdb reanalysed the 5' RACE reads using MiXCR and keeps one entry per CDR3 protein. Altogether just over 1 million distinct CDR3 sequences are present, under 55% being singletons, with the ten largest covering about 20%. Source material: blood. These receptors were obtained from a woman aged 55-69 years in good health.

This clonotype occurred many times. The rearrangement links TRBV9 to TRBJ2-3; no clear D gene. Per germline, CDR1 SGDLS and CDR2 YYNGEE. The CDR3 extends over 14 amino acids. The V gene lost 4 bases and the J gene lost 0 bases, with 9 bases spanning the gap. The CDR3 coding sequence is TGTGCCAGCAGCTTTCAAGGTAGCACAGATACGCAGTATTTT. It codes for CASSFQGSTDTQYF.

This clonotype was detected only a few times. The CDR3 here is CASSRDRGVYNEQFF. The CDR3 DNA follows: TGTGCCAGCAGCCGGGACAGGGGGGTCTACAATGAGCAGTTCTTC. The chain links TRBV7-2 to TRBJ2-1; 11 nucleotides align to TRBD1. From germline, CDR1 is SGHTA and CDR2 FQGNSA. The length of the CDR3 is 15 residues. J lost 3 bases, V lost 5 bases, and 3 bases had no gene match.